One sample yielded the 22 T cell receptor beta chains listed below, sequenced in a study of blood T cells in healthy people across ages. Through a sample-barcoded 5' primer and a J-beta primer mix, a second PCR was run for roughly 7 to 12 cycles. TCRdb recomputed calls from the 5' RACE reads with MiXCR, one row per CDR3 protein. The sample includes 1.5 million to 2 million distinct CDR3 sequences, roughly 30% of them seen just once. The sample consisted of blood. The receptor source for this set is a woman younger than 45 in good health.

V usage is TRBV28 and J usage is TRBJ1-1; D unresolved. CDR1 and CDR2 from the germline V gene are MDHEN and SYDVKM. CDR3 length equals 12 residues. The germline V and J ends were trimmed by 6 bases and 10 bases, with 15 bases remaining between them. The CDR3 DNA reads TGTGCCAGCAGCCCCCCGACCTGGGGAGCTTTCTTT. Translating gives CASSPPTWGAFF.

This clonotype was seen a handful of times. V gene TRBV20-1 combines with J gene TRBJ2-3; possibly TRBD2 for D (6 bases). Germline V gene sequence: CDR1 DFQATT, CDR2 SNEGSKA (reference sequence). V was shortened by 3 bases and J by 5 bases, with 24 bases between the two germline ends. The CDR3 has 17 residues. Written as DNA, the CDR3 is TGCAGTGCTAGCCAGAATCGACCGGGACTCATCATAGATACGCAGTATTTT. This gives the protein CSASQNRPGLIIDTQYF.

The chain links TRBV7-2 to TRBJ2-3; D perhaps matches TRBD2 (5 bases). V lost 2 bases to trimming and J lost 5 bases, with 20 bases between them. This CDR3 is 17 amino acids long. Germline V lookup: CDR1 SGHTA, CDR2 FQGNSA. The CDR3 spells CASSLHPSGGSKDTQYF. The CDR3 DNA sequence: TGTGCCAGCAGCTTACACCCCAGCGGTGGGTCAAAAGATACGCAGTATTTT. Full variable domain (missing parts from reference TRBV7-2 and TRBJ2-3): GAGVSQSPSNKVTEKGKDVELRCDPISGHTALYWYRQSLGQGLEFLIYFQGNSAPDKSGLPSDRFSAERTGGSVSTLTIQRTQQEDSAVYLCASSLHPSGGSKDTQYFGPGTRLTVL.

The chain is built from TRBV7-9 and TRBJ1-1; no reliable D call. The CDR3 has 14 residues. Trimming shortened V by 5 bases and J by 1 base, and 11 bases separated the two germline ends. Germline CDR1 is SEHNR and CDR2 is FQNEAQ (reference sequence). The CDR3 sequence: CASSAYLANTEAFF. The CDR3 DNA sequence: TGTGCCAGCAGCGCTTATCTGGCGAACACTGAAGCTTTCTTT.

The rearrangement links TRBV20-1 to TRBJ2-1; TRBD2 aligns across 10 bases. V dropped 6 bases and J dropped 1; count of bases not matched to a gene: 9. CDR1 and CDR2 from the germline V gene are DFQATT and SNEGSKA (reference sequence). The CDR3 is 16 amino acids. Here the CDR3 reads CSAESSGRGSYNEQFF. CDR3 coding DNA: TGCAGTGCCGAATCAAGCGGGAGGGGATCCTACAATGAGCAGTTCTTC.

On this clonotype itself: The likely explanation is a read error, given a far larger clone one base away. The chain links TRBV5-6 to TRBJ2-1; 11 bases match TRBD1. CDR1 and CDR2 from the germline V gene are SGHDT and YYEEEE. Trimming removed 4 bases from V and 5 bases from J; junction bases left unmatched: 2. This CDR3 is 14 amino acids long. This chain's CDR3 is CASSMGQGDNEQFF. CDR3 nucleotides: TGTGCCAGCAGCATGGGACAGGGGGACAATGAGCAGTTCTTC. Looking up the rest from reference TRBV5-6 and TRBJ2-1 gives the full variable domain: DAGVTQSPTHLIKTRGQQVTLRCSPKSGHDTVSWYQQALGQGPQFIFQYYEEEERQRGNFPDRFSGHQFPNYSSELNVNALLLGDSALYLCASSMGQGDNEQFFGPGTRLTVL.

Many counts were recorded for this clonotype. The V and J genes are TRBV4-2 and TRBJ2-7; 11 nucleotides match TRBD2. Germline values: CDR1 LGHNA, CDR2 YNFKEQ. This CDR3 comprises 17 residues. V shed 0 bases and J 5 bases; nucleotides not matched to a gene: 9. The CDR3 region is CASSQDLLSGGANEQYF. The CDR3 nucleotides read TGTGCCAGCAGCCAAGATCTCCTTAGCGGGGGGGCGAACGAGCAGTACTTC.

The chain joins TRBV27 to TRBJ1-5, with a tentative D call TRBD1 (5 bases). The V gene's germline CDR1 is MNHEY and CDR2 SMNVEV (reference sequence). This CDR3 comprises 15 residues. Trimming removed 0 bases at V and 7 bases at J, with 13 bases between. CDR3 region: CASSLSEGRGQPQHF. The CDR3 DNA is TGTGCCAGCAGTTTATCTGAGGGAAGGGGACAGCCCCAGCATTTT.

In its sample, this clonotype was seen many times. The CDR3 DNA follows: TGTGCCAGCAGCCCACATGGAGGGTTTACGGCCTACGAGCAGTACTTC. Its protein product is CASSPHGGFTAYEQYF. V is TRBV9 and J is TRBJ2-7, with a weak D call TRBD2 (6 bases). This CDR3 spans 16 amino acids. The V end was cut by 4 bases, the J end by 2 bases, with 19 bases between. Per germline, CDR1 SGDLS and CDR2 YYNGEE.

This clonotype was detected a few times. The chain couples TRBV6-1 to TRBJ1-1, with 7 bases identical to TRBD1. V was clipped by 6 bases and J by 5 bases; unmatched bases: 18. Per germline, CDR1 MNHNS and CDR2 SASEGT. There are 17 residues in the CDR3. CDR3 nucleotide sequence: TGTGCCAGCAGACTACGACAGGGCCTCGCGCGGGGGACTGAAGCTTTCTTT. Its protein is CASRLRQGLARGTEAFF.

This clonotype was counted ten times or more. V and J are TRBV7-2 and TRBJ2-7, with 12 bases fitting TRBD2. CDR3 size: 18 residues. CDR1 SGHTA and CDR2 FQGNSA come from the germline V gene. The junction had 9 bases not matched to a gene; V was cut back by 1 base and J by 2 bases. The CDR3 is CASSLGLAGGRLPYEQYF. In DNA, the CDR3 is TGTGCCAGCAGCTTAGGGCTAGCGGGAGGGCGACTCCCCTACGAGCAGTACTTC. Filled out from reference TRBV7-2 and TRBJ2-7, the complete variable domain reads GAGVSQSPSNKVTEKGKDVELRCDPISGHTALYWYRQSLGQGLEFLIYFQGNSAPDKSGLPSDRFSAERTGGSVSTLTIQRTQQEDSAVYLCASSLGLAGGRLPYEQYFGPGTRLTVT.

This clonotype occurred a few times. DNA for the CDR3: TGCAGTGCTAGTTCCCAGGGACAGACTGAAGCTTTCTTT. Translating it yields CSASSQGQTEAFF. The chain couples TRBV20-1 to TRBJ1-1; 7 bases agree with TRBD1. V shed 3 bases, J shed 5 bases, and the junction held 6 bases outside the gene matches. Germline V CDR1 and CDR2: DFQATT, SNEGSKA (reference sequence). There are 13 residues in the CDR3.

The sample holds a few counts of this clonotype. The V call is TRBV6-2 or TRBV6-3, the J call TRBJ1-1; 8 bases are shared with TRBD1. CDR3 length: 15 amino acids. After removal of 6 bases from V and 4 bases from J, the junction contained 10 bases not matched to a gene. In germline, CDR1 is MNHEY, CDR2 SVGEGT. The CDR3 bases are TGTGCCAGCAGGAACCAGGGGGCGCTGGGCACTGAAGCTTTCTTT. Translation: CASRNQGALGTEAFF.

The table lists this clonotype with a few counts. The CDR3 here is CASSLDGGRGRFF. The CDR3 DNA reads as TGTGCCAGCAGCTTAGATGGGGGGCGCGGTCGGTTCTTC. This chain uses TRBV7-2 with TRBJ2-1, with D possibly being TRBD1 or TRBD2 (6 bases each). Trimming pared 1 base from V and 15 bases from J, leaving 16 bases between. Germline V gene data show CDR1 as SGHTA and CDR2 as FQGNSA. CDR3 length: 13 amino acids.

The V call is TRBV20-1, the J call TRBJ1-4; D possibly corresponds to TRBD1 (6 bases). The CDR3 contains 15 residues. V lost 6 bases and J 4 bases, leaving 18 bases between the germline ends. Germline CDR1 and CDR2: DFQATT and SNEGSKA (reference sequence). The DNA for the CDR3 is TGCAGTGCAGGTGGGGGGGCGGTGGATAATGAAAAACTGTTTTTT. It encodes CSAGGGAVDNEKLFF.

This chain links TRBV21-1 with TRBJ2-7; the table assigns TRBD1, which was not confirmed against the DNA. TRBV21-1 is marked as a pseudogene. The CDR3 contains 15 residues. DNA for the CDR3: TGTGCCAGCAGCACCCACAGGGGGCGTCGGTACGAGCAGTACTTC. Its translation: CASSTHRGRRYEQYF.

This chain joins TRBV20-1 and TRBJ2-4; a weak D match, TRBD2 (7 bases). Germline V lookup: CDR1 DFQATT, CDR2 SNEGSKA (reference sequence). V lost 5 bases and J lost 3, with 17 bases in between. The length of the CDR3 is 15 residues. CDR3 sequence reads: CSADIGGVGKNIQYF. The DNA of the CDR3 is TGCAGTGCTGATATAGGGGGGGTTGGCAAAAACATTCAGTACTTC.

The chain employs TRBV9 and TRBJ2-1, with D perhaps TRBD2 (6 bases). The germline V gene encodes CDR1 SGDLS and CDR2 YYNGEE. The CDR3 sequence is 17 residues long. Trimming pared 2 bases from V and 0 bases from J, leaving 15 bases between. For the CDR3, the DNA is TGTGCCAGCAGCGTCTGGGTTAGCGGTGCCTCCTACAATGAGCAGTTCTTC. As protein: CASSVWVSGASYNEQFF.

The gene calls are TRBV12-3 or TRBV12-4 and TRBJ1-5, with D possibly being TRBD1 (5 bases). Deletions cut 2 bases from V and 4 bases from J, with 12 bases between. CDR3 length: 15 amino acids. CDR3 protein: CASSLLGPRNQPQHF. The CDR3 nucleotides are TGTGCCAGCAGTTTATTGGGGCCTCGTAATCAGCCCCAGCATTTT.

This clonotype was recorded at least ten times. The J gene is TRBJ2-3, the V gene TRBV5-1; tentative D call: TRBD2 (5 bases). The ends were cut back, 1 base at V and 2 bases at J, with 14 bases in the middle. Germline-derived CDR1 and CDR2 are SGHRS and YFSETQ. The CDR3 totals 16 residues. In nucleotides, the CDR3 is TGCGCCAGCAGCTTGACCAGCGGACGATACACAGATACGCAGTATTTT. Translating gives CASSLTSGRYTDTQYF.

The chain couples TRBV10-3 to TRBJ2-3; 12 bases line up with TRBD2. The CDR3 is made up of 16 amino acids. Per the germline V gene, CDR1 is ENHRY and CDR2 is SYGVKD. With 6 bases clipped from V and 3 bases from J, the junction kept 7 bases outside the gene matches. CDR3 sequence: CAISDSTSGGTDTQYF. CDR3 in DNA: TGTGCCATCAGCGACTCGACTAGCGGGGGTACAGATACGCAGTATTTT.

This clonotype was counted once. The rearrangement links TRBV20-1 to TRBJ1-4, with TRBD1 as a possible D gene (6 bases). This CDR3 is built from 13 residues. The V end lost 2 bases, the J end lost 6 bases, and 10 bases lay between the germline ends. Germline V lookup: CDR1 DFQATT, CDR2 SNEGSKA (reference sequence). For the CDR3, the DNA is TGCAGTGCTAGACGCCGACAGGATGAAAAACTGTTTTTT. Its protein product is CSARRRQDEKLFF.